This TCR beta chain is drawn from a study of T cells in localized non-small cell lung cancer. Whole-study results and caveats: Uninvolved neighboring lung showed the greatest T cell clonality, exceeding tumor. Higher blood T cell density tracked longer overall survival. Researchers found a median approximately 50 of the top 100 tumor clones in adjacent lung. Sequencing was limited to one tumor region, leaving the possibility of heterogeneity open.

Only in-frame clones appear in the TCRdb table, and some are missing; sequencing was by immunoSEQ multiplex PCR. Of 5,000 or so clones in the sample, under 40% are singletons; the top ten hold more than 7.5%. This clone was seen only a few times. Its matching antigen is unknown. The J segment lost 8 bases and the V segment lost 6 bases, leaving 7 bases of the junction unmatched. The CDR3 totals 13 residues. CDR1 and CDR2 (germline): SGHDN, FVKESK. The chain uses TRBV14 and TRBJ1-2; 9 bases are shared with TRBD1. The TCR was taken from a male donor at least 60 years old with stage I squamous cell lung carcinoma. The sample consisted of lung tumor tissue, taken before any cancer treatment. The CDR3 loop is CASSPDRGIGYTF. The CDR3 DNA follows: TGTGCCAGCAGTCCGGACAGGGGTATCGGCTACACCTTC.